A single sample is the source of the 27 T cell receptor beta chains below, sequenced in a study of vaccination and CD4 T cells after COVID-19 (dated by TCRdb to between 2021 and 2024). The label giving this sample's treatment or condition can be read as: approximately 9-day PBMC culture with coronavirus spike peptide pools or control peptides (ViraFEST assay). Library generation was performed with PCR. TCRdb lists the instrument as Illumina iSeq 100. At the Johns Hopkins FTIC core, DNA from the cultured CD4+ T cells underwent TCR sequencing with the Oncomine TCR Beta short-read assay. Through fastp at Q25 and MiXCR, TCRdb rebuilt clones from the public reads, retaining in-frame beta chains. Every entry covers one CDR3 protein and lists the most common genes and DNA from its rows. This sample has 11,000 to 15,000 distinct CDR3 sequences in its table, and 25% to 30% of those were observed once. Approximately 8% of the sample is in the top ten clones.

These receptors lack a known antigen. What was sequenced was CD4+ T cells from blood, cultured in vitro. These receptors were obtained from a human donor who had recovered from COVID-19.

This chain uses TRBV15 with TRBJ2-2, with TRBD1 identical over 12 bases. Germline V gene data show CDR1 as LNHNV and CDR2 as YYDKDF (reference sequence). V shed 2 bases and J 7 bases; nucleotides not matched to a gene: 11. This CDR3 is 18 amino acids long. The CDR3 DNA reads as TGTGCCACCAGCAGATACCCGGGACAGGGGGCTCTAGTCGGGGAGCTGTTTTTT. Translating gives CATSRYPGQGALVGELFF.

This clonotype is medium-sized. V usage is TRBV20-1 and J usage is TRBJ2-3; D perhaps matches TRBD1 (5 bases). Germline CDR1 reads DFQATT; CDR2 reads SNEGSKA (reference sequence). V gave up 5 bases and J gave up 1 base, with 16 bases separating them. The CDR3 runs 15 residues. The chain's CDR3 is CSAPRIQGGTDTQYF. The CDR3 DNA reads TGCAGTGCTCCCCGGATTCAGGGCGGCACAGATACGCAGTATTTT.

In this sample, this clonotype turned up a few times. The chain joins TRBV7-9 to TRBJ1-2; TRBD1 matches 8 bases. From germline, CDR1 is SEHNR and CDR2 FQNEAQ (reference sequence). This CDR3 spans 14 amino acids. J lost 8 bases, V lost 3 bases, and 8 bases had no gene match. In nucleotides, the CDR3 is TGTGCCAGCAGCTTCCCGGACAGGGTCGGAGGCTACACCTTC. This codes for CASSFPDRVGGYTF.

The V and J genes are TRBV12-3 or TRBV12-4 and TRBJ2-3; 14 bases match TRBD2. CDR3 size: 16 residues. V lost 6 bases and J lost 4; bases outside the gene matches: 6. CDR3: CASRMTSGGAADTQYF. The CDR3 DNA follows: TGTGCCAGCAGGATGACTAGCGGGGGGGCTGCAGATACGCAGTATTTT.

CDR3 nucleotides: TGTGCCAGCAGCTTAGGGGTCTATGGCTACACCTTC. Encoded protein: CASSLGVYGYTF. This chain joins TRBV7-9 and TRBJ1-2, with D uncertain. The ends were cut back, 1 base at V and 4 bases at J, with 4 bases in the middle. Germline V lookup: CDR1 SEHNR, CDR2 FQNEAQ (reference sequence). This CDR3 has 12 amino acids.

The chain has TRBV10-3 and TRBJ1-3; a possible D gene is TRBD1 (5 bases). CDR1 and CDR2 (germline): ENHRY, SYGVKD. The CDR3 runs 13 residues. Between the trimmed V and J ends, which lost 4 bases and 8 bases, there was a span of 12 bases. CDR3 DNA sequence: TGTGCCATCAGTGGTGTTCAGGGACACACCATATATTTT. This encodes CAISGVQGHTIYF.

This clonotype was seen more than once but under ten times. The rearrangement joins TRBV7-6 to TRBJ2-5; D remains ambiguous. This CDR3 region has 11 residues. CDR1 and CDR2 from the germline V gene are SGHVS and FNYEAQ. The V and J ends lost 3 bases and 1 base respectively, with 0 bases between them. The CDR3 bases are TGTGCCAGCAGCTTCCAAGAGACCCAGTACTTC. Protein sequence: CASSFQETQYF. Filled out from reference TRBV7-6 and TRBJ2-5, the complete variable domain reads GAGVSQSPRYKVTKRGQDVALRCDPISGHVSLYWYRQALGQGPEFLTYFNYEAQQDKSGLPNDRFSAERPEGSISTLTIQRTEQRDSAMYRCASSFQETQYFGPGTRLLVL.

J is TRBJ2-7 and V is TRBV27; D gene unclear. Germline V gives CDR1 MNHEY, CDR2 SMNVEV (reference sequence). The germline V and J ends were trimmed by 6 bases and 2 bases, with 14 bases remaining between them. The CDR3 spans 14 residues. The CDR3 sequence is CASSALTVPYEQYF. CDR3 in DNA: TGTGCCAGCAGCGCCCTCACCGTCCCCTACGAGCAGTACTTC.

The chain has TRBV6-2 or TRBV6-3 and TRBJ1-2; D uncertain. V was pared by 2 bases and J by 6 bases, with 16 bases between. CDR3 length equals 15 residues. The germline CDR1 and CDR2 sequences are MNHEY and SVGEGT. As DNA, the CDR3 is TGTGCCAGCAGTTACGGCAGGTTACAGTTTCATGGCTACACCTTC. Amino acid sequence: CASSYGRLQFHGYTF.

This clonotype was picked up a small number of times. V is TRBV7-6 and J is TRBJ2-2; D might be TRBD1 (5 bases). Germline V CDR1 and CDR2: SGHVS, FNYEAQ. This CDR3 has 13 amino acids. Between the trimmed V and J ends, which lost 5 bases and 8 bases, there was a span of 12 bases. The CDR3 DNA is TGTGCCAGCAGCACCCGGACAACTGGGGAGCTGTTTTTT. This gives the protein CASSTRTTGELFF.

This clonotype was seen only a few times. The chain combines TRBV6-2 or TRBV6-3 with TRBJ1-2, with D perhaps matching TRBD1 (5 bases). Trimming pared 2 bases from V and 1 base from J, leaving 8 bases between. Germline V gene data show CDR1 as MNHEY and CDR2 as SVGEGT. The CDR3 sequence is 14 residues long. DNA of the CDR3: TGTGCCAGCAGTTACCATGGGGGTAACTATGGCTACACCTTC. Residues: CASSYHGGNYGYTF.

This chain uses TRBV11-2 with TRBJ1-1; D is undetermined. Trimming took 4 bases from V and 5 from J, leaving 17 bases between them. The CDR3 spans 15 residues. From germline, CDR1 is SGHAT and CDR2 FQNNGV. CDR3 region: CASSSPGRLSTEAFF. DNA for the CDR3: TGTGCCAGCAGCTCCCCCGGACGGTTAAGTACTGAAGCTTTCTTT. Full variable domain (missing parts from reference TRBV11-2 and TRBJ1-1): EAGVAQSPRYKIIEKRQSVAFWCNPISGHATLYWYQQILGQGPKLLIQFQNNGVVDDSQLPKDRFSAERLKGVDSTLKIQPAKLEDSAVYLCASSSPGRLSTEAFFGQGTRLTVV.

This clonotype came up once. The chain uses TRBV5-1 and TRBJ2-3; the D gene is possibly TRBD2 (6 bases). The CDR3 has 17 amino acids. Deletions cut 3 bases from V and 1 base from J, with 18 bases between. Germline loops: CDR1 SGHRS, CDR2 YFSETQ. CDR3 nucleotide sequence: TGCGCCAGCAGCTCACTAACTGGGGCGGGGCGCACAGATACGCAGTATTTT. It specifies CASSSLTGAGRTDTQYF. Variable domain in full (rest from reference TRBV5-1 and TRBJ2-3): KAGVTQTPRYLIKTRGQQVTLSCSPISGHRSVSWYQQTPGQGLQFLFEYFSETQRNKGNFPGRFSGRQFSNSRSEMNVSTLELGDSALYLCASSSLTGAGRTDTQYFGPGTRLTVL.

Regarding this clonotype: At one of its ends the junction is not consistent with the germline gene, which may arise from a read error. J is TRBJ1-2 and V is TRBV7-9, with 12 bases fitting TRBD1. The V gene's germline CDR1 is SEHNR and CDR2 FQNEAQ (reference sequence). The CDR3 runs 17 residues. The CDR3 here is CASSSQSGTGGASGYAF. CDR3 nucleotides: TGTGCCAGCAGCTCACAATCGGGGACAGGGGGCGCGAGTGGCTACGCCTTC.

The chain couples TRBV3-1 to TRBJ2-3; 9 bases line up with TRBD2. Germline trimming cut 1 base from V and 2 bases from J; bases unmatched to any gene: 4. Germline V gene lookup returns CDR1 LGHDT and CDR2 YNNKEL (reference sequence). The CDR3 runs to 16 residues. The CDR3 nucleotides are TGTGCCAGCAGCCAAGGTAGCGGGGGCACCACAGATACGCAGTATTTT. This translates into CASSQGSGGTTDTQYF.

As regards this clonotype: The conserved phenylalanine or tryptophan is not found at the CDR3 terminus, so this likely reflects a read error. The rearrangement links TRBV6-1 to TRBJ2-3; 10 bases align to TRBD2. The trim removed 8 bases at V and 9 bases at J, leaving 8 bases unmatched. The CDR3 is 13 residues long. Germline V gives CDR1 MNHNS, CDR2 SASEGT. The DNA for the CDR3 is TGTGCCAGCGGGGGGACTAGCGACAGGACGCAGTATTCT. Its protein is CASGGTSDRTQYS.

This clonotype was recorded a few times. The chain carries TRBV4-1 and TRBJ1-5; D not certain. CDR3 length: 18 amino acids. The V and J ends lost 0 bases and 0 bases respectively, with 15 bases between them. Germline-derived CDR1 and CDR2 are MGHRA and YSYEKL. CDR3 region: CASSQDPLTTYSNQPQHF. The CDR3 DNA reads TGCGCCAGCAGCCAAGATCCCCTGACAACTTATAGCAATCAGCCCCAGCATTTT.

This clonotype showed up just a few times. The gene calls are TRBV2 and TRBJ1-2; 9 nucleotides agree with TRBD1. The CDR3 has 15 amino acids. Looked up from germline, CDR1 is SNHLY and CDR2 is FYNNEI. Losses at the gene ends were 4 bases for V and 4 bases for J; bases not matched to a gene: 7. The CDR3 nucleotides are TGTGCCAGCAGTGGGGGGACAGGGATGGGCTATGGCTACACCTTC. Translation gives CASSGGTGMGYGYTF.

As DNA, the CDR3 is TGTGCCAGCAGGATTCCTAGCGGGGGGGCCATGGGGGAGCTGTTTTTT. Its translation: CASRIPSGGAMGELFF. The chain recombines TRBV6-1 with TRBJ2-2; 12 bases match TRBD2. The CDR3 contains 16 residues. The germline gives CDR1 MNHNS, CDR2 SASEGT. J gave up 8 bases and V 6 bases, and 10 bases lay outside the gene matches.

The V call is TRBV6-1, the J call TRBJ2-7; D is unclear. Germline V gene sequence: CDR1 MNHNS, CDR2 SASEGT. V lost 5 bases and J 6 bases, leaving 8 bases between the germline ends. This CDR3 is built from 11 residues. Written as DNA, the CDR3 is TGTGCCAGCAGTCCACGGTCCGAGCAGTACTTC. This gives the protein CASSPRSEQYF.

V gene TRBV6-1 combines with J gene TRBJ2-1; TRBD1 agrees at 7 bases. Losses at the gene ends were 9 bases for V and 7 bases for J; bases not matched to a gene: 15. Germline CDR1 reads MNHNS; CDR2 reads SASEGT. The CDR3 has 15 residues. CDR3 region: CASKDGTAVGNEQFF. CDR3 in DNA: TGTGCCAGTAAAGATGGGACAGCCGTCGGTAATGAGCAGTTCTTC.

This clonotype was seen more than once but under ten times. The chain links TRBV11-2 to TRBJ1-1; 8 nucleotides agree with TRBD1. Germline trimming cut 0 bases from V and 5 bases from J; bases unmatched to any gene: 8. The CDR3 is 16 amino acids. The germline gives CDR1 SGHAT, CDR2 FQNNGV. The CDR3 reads CASSLEDRARGTEAFF. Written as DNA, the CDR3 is TGTGCCAGCAGCTTAGAGGACAGGGCACGCGGGACTGAAGCTTTCTTT.

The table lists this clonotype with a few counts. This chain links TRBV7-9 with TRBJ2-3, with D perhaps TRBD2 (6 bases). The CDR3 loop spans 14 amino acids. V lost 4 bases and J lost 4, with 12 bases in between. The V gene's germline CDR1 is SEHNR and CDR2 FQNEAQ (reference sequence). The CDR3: CASSSTSPPDTQYF. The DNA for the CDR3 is TGTGCCAGCAGCTCAACTAGCCCTCCAGATACGCAGTATTTT.

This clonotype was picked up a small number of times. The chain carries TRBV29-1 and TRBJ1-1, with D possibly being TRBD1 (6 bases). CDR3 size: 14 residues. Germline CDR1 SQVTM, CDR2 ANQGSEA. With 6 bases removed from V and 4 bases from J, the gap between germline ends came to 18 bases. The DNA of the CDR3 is TGCAGCGTCAACCCTGGGGGGGCAGGCACTGAAGCTTTCTTT. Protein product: CSVNPGGAGTEAFF.

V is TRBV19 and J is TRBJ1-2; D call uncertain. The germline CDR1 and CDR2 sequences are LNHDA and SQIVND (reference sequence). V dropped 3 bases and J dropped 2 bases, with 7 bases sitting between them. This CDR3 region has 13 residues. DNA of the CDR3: TGTGCCAGTAGTATGGGCAGGAACTATGGCTACACCTTC. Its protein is CASSMGRNYGYTF. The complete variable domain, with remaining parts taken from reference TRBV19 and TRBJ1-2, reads DGGITQSPKYLFRKEGQNVTLSCEQNLNHDAMYWYRQDPGQGLRLIYYSQIVNDFQKGDIAEGYSVSREKKESFPLTVTSAQKNPTAFYLCASSMGRNYGYTFGSGTRLTVV.

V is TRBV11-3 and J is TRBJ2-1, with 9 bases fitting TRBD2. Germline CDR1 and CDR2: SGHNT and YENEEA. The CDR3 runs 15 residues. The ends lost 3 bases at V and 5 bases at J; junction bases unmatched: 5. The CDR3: CASSFSGGKNNEQFF. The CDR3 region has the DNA TGTGCCAGCAGCTTTAGCGGGGGAAAAAACAATGAGCAGTTCTTC.

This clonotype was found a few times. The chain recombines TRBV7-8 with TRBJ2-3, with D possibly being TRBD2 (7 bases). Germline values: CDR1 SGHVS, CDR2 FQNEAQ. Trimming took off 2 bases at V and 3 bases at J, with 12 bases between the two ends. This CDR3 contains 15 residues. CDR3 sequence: CASSLLGGQTDTQYF. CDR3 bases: TGTGCCAGCAGCTTATTGGGGGGGCAGACAGATACGCAGTATTTT.